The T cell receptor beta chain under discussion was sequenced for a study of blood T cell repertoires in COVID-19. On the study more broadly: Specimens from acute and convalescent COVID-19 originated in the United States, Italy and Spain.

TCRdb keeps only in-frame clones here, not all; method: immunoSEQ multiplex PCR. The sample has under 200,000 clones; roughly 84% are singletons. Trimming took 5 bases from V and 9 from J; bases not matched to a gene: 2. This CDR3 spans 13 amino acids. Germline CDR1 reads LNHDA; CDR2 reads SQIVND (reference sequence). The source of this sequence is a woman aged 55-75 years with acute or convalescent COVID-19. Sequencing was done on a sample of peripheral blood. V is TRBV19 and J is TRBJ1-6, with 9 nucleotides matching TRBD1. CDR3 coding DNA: TGTGCCAGTAGTGGACAGGGGAGTTCACCCCTCCACTTT. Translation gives CASSGQGSSPLHF.